The next 23 T cell receptor beta chains were all read from a single sample in a study of T cells after yellow fever vaccination. TCRdb used MiXCR to reprocess the 5' RACE reads, holding one entry per CDR3 protein. The profile shows roughly 500,000 distinct CDR3 sequences, under 25% of them singletons. The sample here was PBMCs, taken 15 days after the yellow fever booster vaccination. The receptors were sampled from a man aged 25-40 years who received the YFV17D yellow fever vaccine.

This chain connects TRBV6-2 or TRBV6-3 to TRBJ2-1; D might be TRBD1 (5 bases). The V and J ends lost 3 bases and 5 bases respectively, with 8 bases between them. CDR3 length: 13 residues. In germline, CDR1 is MNHEY, CDR2 SVGEGT. The CDR3 nucleotides read TGTGCCAGCAGTTATGTAGGGGACAATGAGCAGTTCTTC. Amino acids: CASSYVGDNEQFF.

The chain uses TRBV6-1 and TRBJ1-1; no clear D. V shed 5 bases and J shed 4 bases, with 14 bases lying between them. In germline, CDR1 is MNHNS, CDR2 SASEGT. The CDR3 spans 14 residues. The CDR3 DNA is TGTGCCAGCAGTCCCGACCTTTTCTCCACTGAAGCTTTCTTT. Its protein is CASSPDLFSTEAFF.

Remarks on this clonotype: Sequence at one end of the junction differs from germline and may be a read error. The J gene is TRBJ2-3, the V gene TRBV7-7; D is perhaps TRBD2 (5 bases). The CDR3 has 13 residues. CDR1 and CDR2 from the germline V gene are SSHAT and FNYEAQ (reference sequence). In nucleotides, the CDR3 is TGTGCTAGCAGCTCGGGGTTGGGCGATACGCAGTATTTT. It is translated as CASSSGLGDTQYF.

This clonotype came up a few times. The rearrangement links TRBV6-5 to TRBJ1-5; no clear D gene. With 0 bases removed from V and 5 bases from J, the gap between germline ends came to 5 bases. This CDR3 is built from 13 residues. In germline, CDR1 is MNHEY, CDR2 SVGAGI. The CDR3 region has the DNA TGTGCCAGCAGTTACTCGTTAGATCAGCCCCAGCATTTT. Its translation is CASSYSLDQPQHF.

The rearrangement links TRBV12-3 or TRBV12-4 to TRBJ2-5, with 8 bases that match TRBD2. J lost 4 bases, V lost 8 bases, and 6 bases had no gene match. The CDR3 is 13 amino acids. The CDR3, as DNA: TGTGCCAGCGGGCCCGGGAGGGCAGAGACCCAGTACTTC. Its protein product is CASGPGRAETQYF.

The rearrangement uses TRBV7-2 and TRBJ2-3; 10 nucleotides align to TRBD1. After removal of 5 bases from V and 3 bases from J, the junction contained 5 bases not matched to a gene. Germline V gene data show CDR1 as SGHTA and CDR2 as FQGNSA. The CDR3 is 15 residues long. CDR3 nucleotide sequence: TGTGCCAGCAGCCTGGGACAGGGGCAGACAGATACGCAGTATTTT. Amino acid sequence: CASSLGQGQTDTQYF.

This clonotype was counted between two and nine times. J is TRBJ2-1 and V is TRBV5-5; D gene ambiguous. Looked up from germline, CDR1 is SGHKS and CDR2 is YYEKEE (reference sequence). This CDR3 region has 13 residues. With 4 bases removed from V and 5 bases from J, the gap between germline ends came to 10 bases. DNA of the CDR3: TGTGCCAGCAGCCAGTGGAACGACAATGAGCAGTTCTTC. Its translation is CASSQWNDNEQFF.

This clonotype was counted between two and nine times. V and J are TRBV5-4 and TRBJ2-7, with 7 bases lining up with TRBD2. V shed 5 bases and J 3 bases; nucleotides not matched to a gene: 14. The germline CDR1 and CDR2 sequences are SGHNT and YYREEE (reference sequence). The CDR3 has 16 amino acids. In DNA, the CDR3 is TGTGCCAGCAGTCCGGGACTATCGCAATCTTACTACGAGCAGTACTTC. Translating gives CASSPGLSQSYYEQYF.

This clonotype was counted ten times or more. DNA of the CDR3: TGTGCCAGCAGCTTCGGGGGCAATCAGCCCCAGCATTTT. Its protein is CASSFGGNQPQHF. J is TRBJ1-5 and V is TRBV11-2; D gene ambiguous. From germline, CDR1 is SGHAT and CDR2 FQNNGV. V lost 3 bases, J lost 2 bases, and 5 bases lay in between. The CDR3 consists of 13 residues.

This clonotype occurred once. The gene calls are TRBV2 and TRBJ2-5; maybe TRBD2 (5 bases). The V gene lost 3 bases and the J gene lost 5 bases, with 10 bases spanning the gap. The CDR3 runs to 13 residues. Germline CDR1 and CDR2: SNHLY and FYNNEI. The CDR3 protein is CASSDVAKETQYF. As DNA, the CDR3 is TGTGCCAGCAGTGATGTAGCGAAGGAGACCCAGTACTTC.

The table lists this clonotype with a few counts. The chain carries TRBV20-1 and TRBJ2-7; 7 positions match TRBD2. The CDR3 is made up of 14 amino acids. V shed 4 bases, J shed 0 bases, and the junction held 6 bases outside the gene matches. Germline loops: CDR1 DFQATT, CDR2 SNEGSKA (reference sequence). The CDR3 coding sequence is TGCAGTGCTAAGATAGCGGGCCCCTCCTACGAGCAGTACTTC. This codes for CSAKIAGPSYEQYF.

J is TRBJ2-1 and V is TRBV6-2 or TRBV6-3, with D maybe TRBD2 (5 bases). V shed 6 bases and J shed 6 bases, with 15 bases lying between them. Germline lookup yields CDR1 MNHEY and CDR2 SVGEGT. This CDR3 is 14 amino acids long. CDR3 sequence (DNA): TGTGCCAGCAGCGGGGAGATATCGCCCAATGAGCAGTTCTTC. Its protein product is CASSGEISPNEQFF.

The chain has TRBV20-1 and TRBJ2-7, with 10 positions matching TRBD2. This CDR3 contains 14 residues. CDR1 DFQATT and CDR2 SNEGSKA come from the germline V gene (reference sequence). With 3 bases clipped from V and 5 bases from J, the junction kept 7 bases outside the gene matches. CDR3 sequence: CSASPLAGAHEQYF. CDR3 in DNA: TGCAGTGCTAGCCCCCTAGCGGGAGCCCACGAGCAGTACTTC.

This clonotype was counted a few times. The V gene is TRBV12-3 or TRBV12-4, the J gene TRBJ2-3; D is ambiguous. This CDR3 has 12 amino acids. V was trimmed by 4 bases and J by 6 bases, leaving 8 bases between them. CDR3 DNA: TGTGCCAGCAGTTGGGGTAGCGATACGCAGTATTTT. Translation gives CASSWGSDTQYF.

This clonotype came up a few times. The V gene is TRBV4-3, the J gene TRBJ2-2; D is unresolved. V lost 0 bases and J 6 bases, leaving 8 bases between the germline ends. Germline CDR1 is LGHNA and CDR2 is YSLEER. This CDR3 has 14 amino acids. As DNA, the CDR3 is TGCGCCAGCAGCCAAGATCCTCTAGCCGGGGAGCTGTTTTTT. It encodes CASSQDPLAGELFF.

This clonotype was counted a few times. The chain has TRBV7-6 and TRBJ2-2; 10 positions agree with TRBD2. This CDR3 region has 17 residues. V shed 1 base and J 6 bases; nucleotides not matched to a gene: 8. The germline V gene has CDR1 SGHVS and CDR2 FNYEAQ. The CDR3 spells CASSLEASGSPAGELFF. CDR3 nucleotide sequence: TGTGCCAGCAGCTTAGAGGCTAGCGGGAGTCCAGCCGGGGAGCTGTTTTTT.

This clonotype has only a few counts. The gene calls are TRBV10-3 and TRBJ2-2; possibly TRBD1 for D (6 bases). V gave up 0 bases and J gave up 2 bases, with 10 bases separating them. From germline, CDR1 is ENHRY and CDR2 SYGVKD. This CDR3 has 16 residues. CDR3 loop: CAISESRGINTGELFF. The CDR3 DNA sequence: TGTGCCATCAGTGAGTCAAGGGGGATCAACACCGGGGAGCTGTTTTTT.

The chain couples TRBV29-1 to TRBJ1-2, with D perhaps matching TRBD1 (6 bases). The CDR3 is 12 amino acids. Deletions cut 5 bases from V and 6 bases from J, with 13 bases between. Germline values: CDR1 SQVTM, CDR2 ANQGSEA. CDR3 in amino acids: CSVNRVRDGYTF. CDR3 nucleotides: TGCAGCGTTAACAGGGTACGGGATGGCTACACCTTC.

The chain's CDR3 is CASSFSRAVQVGEKLFF. CDR3 nucleotide sequence: TGTGCCAGCAGCTTTTCGCGTGCGGTGCAAGTAGGAGAAAAACTGTTTTTT. The chain carries TRBV7-9 and TRBJ1-4; unclear D gene. The length of the CDR3 is 17 residues. The germline CDR1 and CDR2 sequences are SEHNR and FQNEAQ (reference sequence). Trimming stripped 3 bases from V and 8 bases from J, with 22 bases between.

This chain uses TRBV28 with TRBJ1-2, with D possibly being TRBD1 (5 bases). The CDR3 runs to 12 residues. Looked up from germline, CDR1 is MDHEN and CDR2 is SYDVKM. V lost 1 base, J lost 7 bases, and 7 bases lay in between. The DNA for the CDR3 is TGTGCCAGCAGTTTATCCCAGGGTGGCTACACCTTC. Its protein is CASSLSQGGYTF.

The V call is TRBV28, the J call TRBJ2-7; TRBD1 might be the D (5 bases). The CDR3 length is 15 residues. In germline, CDR1 is MDHEN, CDR2 SYDVKM. V lost 2 bases and J 9 bases, leaving 20 bases between the germline ends. The chain's CDR3 is CASSLRGLAVLVQYF. The CDR3 bases are TGTGCCAGCAGTTTAAGGGGTTTGGCAGTCCTGGTGCAGTACTTC.

Details on this clonotype: Since the CDR3 does not end with the conserved phenylalanine or tryptophan, this likely comes from a read error. The DNA is omitted, as the CDR3 cannot be located on it reliably, and the CDR3 follows TCRdb's listing. This chain joins TRBV5-6 and TRBJ2-7; the table gives TRBD1 as D, unverified against the DNA. Including both end residues, the CDR3 is 10 amino acids long. Germline V gives CDR1 SGHDT, CDR2 YYEEEE. CDR3: CASSAPGPIT.

The V and J genes are TRBV4-3 and TRBJ2-2; D ambiguous. V lost 2 bases to trimming and J lost 10 bases, with 26 bases between them. The CDR3 consists of 18 residues. The germline CDR1 and CDR2 sequences are LGHNA and YSLEER. CDR3 sequence reads: CASSQRMPTRLSPVELFF. The DNA for the CDR3 is TGCGCCAGCAGCCAACGGATGCCAACCCGTCTCTCACCCGTGGAGCTGTTTTTT.